The subject of this entry is one T cell receptor beta chain. The antigen remains undetermined. The sample belongs to a study of cytomegalovirus exposure and HLA in healthy donors. Trimming removed 10 bases at V and 10 bases at J, with 22 bases between. The CDR3 consists of 13 residues. The germline CDR1 and CDR2 sequences are SGHNT and YENEEA. Broader study findings: Analysis was performed later, and it showed HLA-associated TCR beta chains to be more clonally expanded than equally common others. The authors considered a cluster of highly shared sequence variants likely to be a sequencing artifact. A later analysis found common viral pathogens apparently linked to several of the most significant clusters. Specific recognition of CMV antigens was confirmed in vitro for a few chains (all CMV-associated).

The PCR was carried out with 60 Vbeta primers and 13 Jbeta primers. Clones were sequenced by immunoSEQ multiplex PCR, and TCRdb holds only the in-frame ones, with some missing. The data contain fewer than 250,000 clones, about 85% of them seen just once; the ten biggest clones take up approximately 0.4%. V is TRBV11-3 and J is TRBJ1-1; D uncertain. The sequence came from a male donor in good health and CMV-seropositive. Sequences were obtained from PBMCs. Written as DNA, the CDR3 is TGTGCCACCGCCAAAGGGAGCGGCTCGTCAGCTTTCTTT. Translation gives CATAKGSGSSAFF.